This TCR beta chain originates from a study of post-analysis software for immune sequencing data. Points from the study as a whole: Controls showed lower frequencies than patients for 4 or 5 TRBV segments, and TRBV5-6, TRBV5-1 and TRBV20-1 were among these.

Remarks on this clonotype: Its matching antigen is unknown.

The authors incorporated unique molecular identifiers into the TCR beta cDNA libraries. TCRdb re-called the PCR reads with MiXCR, one entry per CDR3 protein. This sample has roughly 400,000 distinct CDR3 sequences, with about 39% found just once. This CDR3 spans 13 amino acids. Trimming took 4 bases from V and 10 from J, leaving 17 bases between them. CDR1 is SQVTM, CDR2 ANQGSEA, per germline. The sample comprised blood. This TCR was sampled from a girl aged 2 to 9 with multiple sclerosis. This chain connects TRBV29-1 to TRBJ1-5; D ambiguous. CDR3 DNA: TGCAGCGTTGGTGTGAGGCCCGCCGGCCCCCAGCATTTT. The encoded protein is CSVGVRPAGPQHF.